In this sample, the clone carrying this T cell receptor beta chain turned up many times. Antigen specificity is unknown. Employing constant-segment primers, 5'RACE generated TCR alpha and TCR beta cDNA libraries bearing sample barcodes and UMIs. MiXCR, applied by TCRdb to the 5' RACE reads, yields one record per CDR3 protein. Of 280,000 or so distinct CDR3 sequences in the sample, roughly 8.2% are singletons; the top ten hold approximately 22%. This entry comes from a study of T-cell memory formation after mild COVID-19. Study-wide findings and caveats: Proof of SARS-CoV-2 specificity was absent for the second-wave clones that crested on day 37. Contracting clones from day 15 to 85 showed balanced CD4/CD8; later expanders favored CD4+. Several responding clones turned up in pre-infection memory, indicating that cross-reactive memory may have taken part.

The ends lost 6 bases at V and 7 bases at J; junction bases unmatched: 4. CDR1 is SQVTM and CDR2 is ANQGSEA in the germline V gene. The CDR3 covers 12 residues. Specimen: PBMCs or a T cell subset sorted from them (not recorded which). The source is a man aged 18 to 29 who had mild COVID-19 (a few samples of this study predate the infection). Cell type and time point are not known. The chain combines TRBV29-1 with TRBJ2-2, with TRBD1 matching over 8 bases. CDR3 residues: CSVTGGGGELFF. CDR3 nucleotides: TGCAGCGTAACAGGGGGTGGCGGGGAGCTGTTTTTT.